This T cell receptor (beta chain) appears in the sequencing data of a study of blood T cells in healthy people across ages. As for this clonotype: What it binds is not known.

The V and J ends lost 2 bases and 3 bases respectively, with 8 bases between them. The CDR3 loop spans 13 amino acids. Germline assignment: CDR1 SGHRS and CDR2 YFSETQ. Whole-study results and caveats: When one million T cells were used, diversity estimates were thought to be underestimates.

The use of a sample-barcoded 5' primer and a J-beta primer mix characterized a second PCR of about 6 to 11 cycles. TCRdb re-called the 5' RACE reads with MiXCR, one entry per CDR3 protein. Of about 1.5 million distinct CDR3 sequences in the sample, 42% were seen once. This chain connects TRBV5-1 to TRBJ1-1, with no clear D. The receptor comes from a woman between 18 and 29 years old in good health. Sequenced input: blood. The CDR3 is CASSFAEDTEAFF. The CDR3 DNA is TGCGCCAGCAGCTTTGCCGAAGACACTGAAGCTTTCTTT.